The 29 T cell receptor beta chains presented below share a single source sample, sequenced in a study of blood T cell repertoires in COVID-19. Sequencing was performed with immunoSEQ multiplex PCR; in TCRdb, only in-frame clones are kept and a portion is missing. The table records about 180,000 clones, around 88% of them present only once. The sample taken for sequencing was peripheral blood. These TCRs come from a woman in her 30s with acute or convalescent COVID-19.

The rearrangement uses TRBV9 and TRBJ2-1, with no clear D. This CDR3 spans 14 amino acids. V dropped 0 bases and J dropped 2 bases, with 6 bases sitting between them. From germline, CDR1 is SGDLS and CDR2 YYNGEE. CDR3 nucleotide sequence: TGTGCCAGCAGCGTAGCTGGCACCTACAATGAGCAGTTCTTC. Its protein is CASSVAGTYNEQFF.

CDR3 loop: CASSLAGAMNTEAFF. The CDR3 DNA sequence: TGCGCCAGCAGCTTGGCAGGGGCCATGAACACTGAAGCTTTCTTT. The J gene is TRBJ1-1, the V gene TRBV5-1, with D possibly being TRBD1 (6 bases). The V end was cut by 0 bases, the J end by 0 bases, with 9 bases between. CDR1 and CDR2 from the germline V gene are SGHRS and YFSETQ. This CDR3 spans 15 amino acids.

The chain joins TRBV18 to TRBJ2-1, with 10 bases fitting TRBD2. Trimming cost V 0 bases and J 6 bases; bases outside gene matches: 5. Germline assignment: CDR1 KGHSH and CDR2 LQKENI. The CDR3 is made up of 16 amino acids. CDR3 residues: CASSPPSSGRRNEQFF. DNA of the CDR3: TGTGCCAGCTCACCACCTTCTAGCGGGAGACGCAATGAGCAGTTCTTC.

The V gene is TRBV3-1 (or the pseudogene TRBV3-2), the J gene TRBJ1-2; D uncertain. Germline assignment: CDR1 LGHDT and CDR2 YNNKEL (reference sequence). The CDR3 covers 12 residues. V lost 4 bases to trimming and J lost 8 bases, with 11 bases between them. CDR3 sequence: CASSPSSGGYTF. The CDR3 DNA follows: TGTGCCAGCAGCCCATCCTCCGGGGGCTACACCTTC.

The rearrangement links TRBV10-1 to TRBJ2-7; no clear D. CDR3 length: 10 amino acids. CDR1 is WNHNN, CDR2 SYGVQD, per germline (reference sequence). V gave up 8 bases and J gave up 9 bases, with 11 bases separating them. Here the CDR3 DNA reads TGCGCCAGCTCTTGGCCAGGGCAGTACTTC. This encodes CASSWPGQYF.

This chain joins TRBV6-1 and TRBJ1-3; the match to TRBD1 covers 7 bases. This CDR3 comprises 15 residues. With V trimmed by 0 bases and J by 4 bases, 3 bases remained unmatched. CDR1 is MNHNS, CDR2 SASEGT, per germline. This CDR3 is CASSEAPGQGNTIYF. CDR3 coding DNA: TGTGCCAGCAGTGAAGCGCCGGGACAGGGAAACACCATATATTTT.

The chain couples TRBV21-1 to TRBJ2-1; the table's D call, TRBD2, has no DNA check behind it. TRBV21-1 constitutes a pseudogene. CDR3 length: 17 amino acids. The CDR3: CASTPSTGTSRNNEQFF. The CDR3 DNA is TGTGCCAGCACTCCCTCCACCGGGACTAGTAGAAACAATGAGCAGTTCTTC.

The rearrangement uses TRBV3-1 (or the pseudogene TRBV3-2) and TRBJ1-4; TRBD1 agrees at 7 bases. The CDR3 consists of 13 residues. V lost 8 bases to trimming and J lost 7 bases; unmatched junction nucleotides: 7. The germline gives CDR1 LGHDT, CDR2 YNNKEL (reference sequence). CDR3 sequence reads: CASRRGGSEKLFF. The CDR3 coding sequence is TGTGCCAGCCGAAGAGGGGGCAGTGAAAAACTGTTTTTT.

The chain has TRBV10-3 and TRBJ2-7; 12 nucleotides match TRBD2. Germline-derived CDR1 and CDR2 are ENHRY and SYGVKD. The CDR3 loop spans 14 amino acids. Trimming at V came to 6 bases and at J to 1 base, leaving 1 base not matched to a gene. CDR3 sequence (DNA): TGTGCCATCAGACTAGCGGGAGGATCCTACGAGCAGTACTTC. This gives the protein CAIRLAGGSYEQYF.

The V and J genes are TRBV5-1 and TRBJ2-1; a weak D match, TRBD2 (5 bases). V was shortened by 0 bases and J by 15 bases, with 13 bases between the two germline ends. Germline CDR1 SGHRS, CDR2 YFSETQ. The CDR3 is 12 amino acids. The CDR3 nucleotides read TGCGCCAGCAGCTTGGAGTTACGGGAACTGTTCTTC. Its translation is CASSLELRELFF. Combining the CDR3 with reference TRBV5-1 and TRBJ2-1 gives the whole variable domain KAGVTQTPRYLIKTRGQQVTLSCSPISGHRSVSWYQQTPGQGLQFLFEYFSETQRNKGNFPGRFSGRQFSNSRSEMNVSTLELGDSALYLCASSLELRELFFGPGTRLTVL.

J is TRBJ2-1 and V is TRBV5-4; D may be TRBD1 (5 bases). Germline assignment: CDR1 SGHNT and CDR2 YYREEE (reference sequence). Trimming stripped 3 bases from V and 9 bases from J, with 13 bases between. The CDR3 contains 13 residues. The CDR3 coding sequence is TGTGCCAGCAGCTCTCTCTCCCAGGGTGAGCAGTTCTTC. Translating it yields CASSSLSQGEQFF.

The DNA for the CDR3 is TGTGCCAGTAGTATCAAACGGAGGTTAAACACCGGGGAGCTGTTTTTT. Amino acid sequence: CASSIKRRLNTGELFF. The rearrangement links TRBV19 to TRBJ2-2; a possible D gene is TRBD2 (5 bases). This CDR3 has 16 residues. CDR1 and CDR2 from the germline V gene are LNHDA and SQIVND (reference sequence). The V end was cut by 3 bases, the J end by 2 bases, with 13 bases between.

V and J are TRBV29-1 and TRBJ1-3; tentatively, D is TRBD1 (5 bases). The CDR3 has 12 amino acids. The V end lost 7 bases, the J end lost 0 bases, and 7 bases lay between the germline ends. In germline, CDR1 is SQVTM, CDR2 ANQGSEA. CDR3 in DNA: TGCAGCGCGACAGACTCTGGAAACACCATATATTTT. Protein: CSATDSGNTIYF.

DNA for the CDR3: TGTGCCAGCAGCCTAGCTGGACAAGTTCAGGAAGCTTTCTTT. It is translated as CASSLAGQVQEAFF. This rearrangement joins TRBV3-1 (or the pseudogene TRBV3-2) to TRBJ1-1, with D possibly TRBD1 on 5 matching bases. CDR3 size: 14 residues. The V and J ends lost 4 bases and 8 bases respectively, with 17 bases between them. Looked up from germline, CDR1 is LGHDT and CDR2 is YNNKEL (reference sequence).

The V call is TRBV6-6, the J call TRBJ2-3; 9 bases match TRBD2. V was pared by 4 bases and J by 0 bases, with 5 bases of the junction left unmatched. This CDR3 has 16 residues. CDR1 and CDR2 (germline): MNHNY, SVGAGI (reference sequence). The CDR3 loop reads CASSWRLADSTDTQYF. The CDR3, as DNA: TGTGCCAGCAGTTGGAGACTAGCGGATAGCACAGATACGCAGTATTTT.

This clone was counted only a few times. This chain connects TRBV5-1 to TRBJ1-5, with D perhaps matching TRBD1 (6 bases). CDR1 and CDR2 (germline): SGHRS, YFSETQ. V was shortened by 2 bases and J by 7 bases, with 10 bases between the two germline ends. The CDR3 runs 13 residues. CDR3 sequence (DNA): TGCGCCAGCAGCTTCCTGACAGGACAGCCCCAGCATTTT. Translated, it gives CASSFLTGQPQHF.

The chain employs TRBV12-3 or TRBV12-4 and TRBJ1-1; weak D call: TRBD1 (6 bases). The CDR3 length is 12 residues. Trimming removed 3 bases at V and 10 bases at J, with 12 bases between. For the CDR3, the DNA is TGTGCCAGCAGTTTGGGGGCCACCATAGCTTTCTTT. It specifies CASSLGATIAFF.

The chain uses TRBV7-9 and TRBJ2-1, with a weak D call TRBD1 (6 bases). Germline CDR1 is SEHNR and CDR2 is FQNEAQ (reference sequence). This CDR3 has 16 residues. V was cut by 1 base and J by 4 bases, with 14 bases left in between. CDR3 nucleotide sequence: TGTGCCAGCAGCTTAGGTACAGGGCTAAAATACAATGAGCAGTTCTTC. Protein product: CASSLGTGLKYNEQFF.

This clone was picked up one time. This rearrangement joins TRBV28 to TRBJ1-5; D is possibly TRBD1 (5 bases). The CDR3 length is 14 residues. Trimming shortened V by 6 bases and J by 0 bases, and 9 bases separated the two germline ends. Germline V gene sequence: CDR1 MDHEN, CDR2 SYDVKM. The CDR3 nucleotides read TGTGCCAGCAGGCGGGACGGTAGCAATCAGCCCCAGCATTTT. Translating it yields CASRRDGSNQPQHF.

This clone has more than one count but fewer than ten. V usage is TRBV2 and J usage is TRBJ1-1; D not certain. Germline lookup yields CDR1 SNHLY and CDR2 FYNNEI. V shed 6 bases and J shed 0 bases, with 11 bases lying between them. This CDR3 contains 14 residues. CDR3 sequence reads: CASRESYMNTEAFF. Here the CDR3 DNA reads TGTGCCAGCAGGGAAAGTTACATGAACACTGAAGCTTTCTTT.

The chain carries TRBV25-1 and TRBJ2-1, with TRBD2 matching over 8 bases. Germline assignment: CDR1 MGHDK and CDR2 SYGVNS. The CDR3 loop spans 13 amino acids. Losses at the gene ends were 2 bases for V and 10 bases for J; bases not matched to a gene: 4. The CDR3 DNA is TGTGCCAGCAGTGAAGCGGGGGGCGGAGAGCAGTTCTTC. This sequence encodes CASSEAGGGEQFF.

This chain links TRBV10-3 with TRBJ2-6, with 9 bases matching TRBD1. J gave up 0 bases and V 8 bases, and 2 bases lay outside the gene matches. This CDR3 region has 15 residues. Germline V lookup: CDR1 ENHRY, CDR2 SYGVKD. CDR3 sequence reads: CAIGTGNSGANVLTF. The CDR3, as DNA: TGTGCCATCGGGACAGGGAACTCTGGGGCCAACGTCCTGACTTTC.

The V call is TRBV29-1, the J call TRBJ2-5; no clear D. Looked up from germline, CDR1 is SQVTM and CDR2 is ANQGSEA. The CDR3 runs to 11 residues. The germline V and J ends were trimmed by 4 bases and 5 bases, with 8 bases remaining between them. In DNA form, the CDR3 reads TGCAGCGTTGGCGAAGCGGAGACCCAGTACTTC. This encodes CSVGEAETQYF.

The chain employs TRBV5-1 and TRBJ2-5; TRBD2 agrees at 8 bases. The CDR3 has 11 amino acids. Germline values: CDR1 SGHRS, CDR2 YFSETQ. The J segment lost 14 bases and the V segment lost 7 bases, leaving 10 bases of the junction unmatched. Here the CDR3 reads CASGVGGRIYF. The CDR3 bases are TGCGCCAGCGGGGTGGGCGGGAGGATCTACTTC.

The chain uses TRBV28 and TRBJ2-7, with D possibly TRBD2 on 5 matching bases. Germline V gene lookup returns CDR1 MDHEN and CDR2 SYDVKM. V was shortened by 7 bases and J by 2 bases, with 6 bases between the two germline ends. The CDR3 extends over 11 amino acids. CDR3 region: CASTRAYEQYF. The CDR3 DNA is TGTGCCAGCACGAGGGCCTACGAGCAGTACTTC.

This sequence joins TRBV5-4 and TRBJ1-3; tentatively, D is TRBD1 (5 bases). The CDR3 spans 14 residues. CDR1 is SGHNT and CDR2 is YYREEE in the germline V gene (reference sequence). Trimming pared 4 bases from V and 2 bases from J, leaving 10 bases between. DNA for the CDR3: TGTGCCAGCAGCCCCGGGGGGGCTGGAAACACCATATATTTT. Translating gives CASSPGGAGNTIYF.

The rearrangement links TRBV29-1 to TRBJ1-1, with D perhaps TRBD1 (6 bases). Germline V gives CDR1 SQVTM, CDR2 ANQGSEA. The CDR3 contains 15 residues. With 2 bases removed from V and 7 bases from J, the gap between germline ends came to 20 bases. Here the CDR3 DNA reads TGCAGCGTTGAATCTGGGGGCACAATAGGCTTTGAAGCTTTCTTT. Its protein is CSVESGGTIGFEAFF.

The V call is TRBV6-5, the J call TRBJ1-4, with D maybe TRBD1 (5 bases). V lost 3 bases, J lost 8 bases, and 10 bases lay in between. The length of the CDR3 is 13 residues. Germline CDR1 is MNHEY and CDR2 is SVGAGI. The CDR3 protein is CASSYAGKEKLFF. As DNA, the CDR3 is TGTGCCAGCAGTTATGCAGGGAAAGAAAAACTGTTTTTT.

The sample holds one count of this clone. The chain uses TRBV19 and TRBJ1-1; 8 positions match TRBD1. The CDR3 length is 13 residues. The V and J ends lost 4 bases and 9 bases, in that order; junction bases with no gene match: 7. The V gene's germline CDR1 is LNHDA and CDR2 SQIVND (reference sequence). This chain's CDR3 is CASSTPWTGQAFF. CDR3 nucleotide sequence: TGTGCCAGTAGTACCCCCTGGACAGGGCAAGCTTTCTTT.